The T cell receptor beta chain under discussion was sequenced for a study of T cells in Graves' hyperthyroidism and ophthalmopathy. On the study more broadly: Peripheral blood specimens were obtained at initial diagnosis, prior to any treatment. The study, taken as a whole, reports: Ophthalmopathy prediction by the model preceded onset by a median 6.5 months.

The CDR3 sequence is 12 residues long. Germline V gives CDR1 SGHVS, CDR2 FQNEAQ. Trimming left V 5 bases short and J 9 bases short, with 11 bases between. RNA transcripts served as the template for amplifying TCR beta CDR3 regions. HTBI primers were used for first-round RT-PCR of the TCR CDR3. TCRdb itself ran the multiplex PCR reads through MiXCR, one entry per CDR3 protein. This sample has about 840,000 distinct CDR3 sequences, with around 38% found just once. This clonotype was seen repeatedly, ten times or more. Its antigen is not identified. Among the patients, aged 18 to 65, hyperthyroidism was newly diagnosed and had lasted under 2 months. PBMCs were obtained from 7.5 to 10 ml fresh peripheral blood.

The chain links TRBV7-8 to TRBJ1-5; D ambiguous. This receptor was identified in a man younger than 35 with Graves' hyperthyroidism. Sequencing was done on a sample of blood. The CDR3 protein is CASSPELVPQHF. The CDR3 DNA is TGTGCCAGCAGCCCAGAGCTGGTGCCCCAGCATTTT.